Listed below are T cell receptor beta chains from one sample, sequenced in a study of shared clonotypes between healthy human individuals. TCRdb keeps only in-frame clones here, not all; method: immunoSEQ multiplex PCR. This table has around 2.1 million clones, around 93% appearing once. The sequencing sample was made of naive CD8+ T cells from PBMCs. The source is a man younger than 35 in good health. Some clones in this sample may be carry-over from other donors' samples. Both conserved end residues are part of each CDR3. D genes are given only for firm matches. Clone size is not always given. Where it is, it says once, few, many or a class for expanded clones.

TRBD1	few	TRBV2	16	TRBJ1-1	CASKPDRGVRNTEAFF	TGTGCCAGCAAACCGGACAGGGGAGTGCGGAACACTGAAGCTTTCTTT
TRBD1	once	TRBV7-9	15	TRBJ2-2	CASSLTDRETGELFF	TGTGCCAGCAGCCTTACAGACAGGGAAACCGGGGAGCTGTTTTTT
.	.	TRBV10-3	12	TRBJ2-5	CAISETQETQYF	TGTGCCATCAGTGAGACCCAAGAGACCCAGTACTTC
TRBD2	.	TRBV6-1	15	TRBJ2-7	CASSPSGDLPREQYF	TGTGCCAGCAGTCCCAGCGGGGACTTGCCAAGGGAGCAGTACTTC
.	.	TRBV4-3	12	TRBJ2-2	CASREGPGELFF	TGCGCCAGCCGCGAGGGCCCCGGGGAGCTGTTTTTT
.	.	TRBV7-9	17	TRBJ2-3	CASSFPLRFGNTDTQYF	TGTGCCAGCAGCTTTCCCCTGAGGTTTGGGAACACAGATACGCAGTATTTT
.	.	TRBV5-6	15	TRBJ2-7	CASSPDGGRAYEQYF	TGTGCCAGCAGCCCGGATGGGGGGCGAGCCTACGAGCAGTACTTC
.	.	TRBV28	14	TRBJ2-1	CASSSTGTVDEQFF	TGTGCCAGCAGTTCGACCGGGACCGTCGATGAGCAGTTCTTC
.	.	TRBV6-5	14	TRBJ1-2	CASSWGQSNYGYTF	TGTGCCAGCAGTTGGGGGCAGAGTAACTATGGCTACACCTTC
.	.	TRBV2	16	TRBJ2-5	CASSLLGVRLEETQYF	TGTGCCAGCAGTCTCCTGGGGGTTCGGTTGGAAGAGACCCAGTACTTC
TRBD2	.	TRBV7-2	18	TRBJ2-5	CASSLRVLREDPKKTQYF	TGTGCCAGCAGTCTTAGGGTCTTGCGGGAGGACCCCAAGAAGACCCAGTACTTC
.	.	TRBV19	14	TRBJ2-7	CASSTPGSSYEQYF	TGTGCCAGTAGTACCCCAGGGAGCTCCTACGAGCAGTACTTC
.	.	TRBV5-4	14	TRBJ1-4	CASSLTTKSEKLFF	TGTGCCAGCAGCTTGACGACAAAATCTGAAAAACTGTTTTTT
TRBD1	.	TRBV6-6	15	TRBJ2-4	CASRTVGQGQDIQYF	TGTGCCAGCAGGACCGTCGGACAGGGTCAGGACATTCAGTACTTC
.	.	TRBV27	12	TRBJ2-1	CASSFTLGEQFF	TGTGCCAGCAGTTTTACGCTCGGCGAGCAGTTCTTC
TRBD1	.	TRBV5-1	14	TRBJ1-2	CASSRDSLNYGYTF	TGCGCCAGCAGCCGGGACAGCCTTAACTATGGCTACACCTTC
TRBD1	.	TRBV7-6	17	TRBJ1-3	CASSLVDRGVSGNTIYF	TGTGCCAGCAGCTTAGTGGACAGGGGAGTCTCTGGAAACACCATATATTTT
.	.	TRBV9	14	TRBJ1-2	CASSPLQSNYGYTF	TGTGCCAGCAGCCCCTTACAGAGCAACTATGGCTACACCTTC
TRBD1	.	TRBV9	15	TRBJ1-1	CASSPTGGADTEAFF	TGTGCCAGCAGCCCGACAGGGGGCGCGGACACTGAAGCTTTCTTT
.	.	TRBV9	15	TRBJ1-2	CASSEGEGSWRGYTF	TGTGCCAGCAGCGAGGGGGAGGGCAGCTGGAGAGGCTACACCTTC
TRBD1	.	TRBV11-2	14	TRBJ1-2	CASSPGTANYGYTF	TGTGCCAGCAGCCCCGGGACAGCTAACTATGGCTACACCTTC
.	.	TRBV13	18	TRBJ1-1	CASSSIVTRQGGSTEAFF	TGTGCCAGCAGCTCAATCGTTACGAGGCAGGGCGGTAGCACTGAAGCTTTCTTT
.	.	TRBV10-3	16	TRBJ1-2	CAISESIRPGGYGYTF	TGTGCCATCAGTGAGTCGATTAGACCTGGGGGCTATGGCTACACCTTC
.	.	TRBV28	17	TRBJ2-7	CASSIPPARSSSYEQYF	TGTGCCAGCAGCATTCCCCCGGCCCGAAGTAGCTCCTACGAGCAGTACTTC
.	once	TRBV10-2	14	TRBJ2-7	CASSTGQKYYEQYF	TGCGCCAGCAGCACAGGACAGAAGTACTACGAGCAGTACTTC
TRBD2	.	TRBV6-1	17	TRBJ2-7	CASSEVERAGGVYEQYF	TGTGCCAGCAGTGAAGTTGAGCGGGCGGGAGGGGTCTACGAGCAGTACTTC
.	.	TRBV28	14	TRBJ1-4	CASSLAPAGEKLFF	TGTGCCAGCAGTTTAGCCCCGGCCGGTGAAAAACTGTTTTTT
TRBD1	.	TRBV27	13	TRBJ1-2	CASSWDRGYGYTF	TGTGCCAGCAGTTGGGACAGGGGATACGGCTACACCTTC
.	.	TRBV27	18	TRBJ2-5	CASSLSPGAGIPEETQYF	TGTGCCAGCAGTTTATCGCCTGGAGCAGGCATCCCTGAAGAGACCCAGTACTTC
.	.	TRBV4-3	16	TRBJ2-1	CASSHGEAGSYNEQFF	TGCGCCAGCAGCCATGGAGAGGCGGGTTCCTACAATGAGCAGTTCTTC
TRBD1	.	TRBV4-1	15	TRBJ1-6	CASSPGQANNSPLHF	TGCGCCAGCAGCCCGGGACAGGCTAATAATTCACCCCTCCACTTT
TRBD1	.	TRBV28	16	TRBJ2-5	CASSFNPWTGVETQYF	TGTGCCAGCAGTTTCAACCCATGGACAGGGGTAGAGACCCAGTACTTC
.	.	TRBV7-9	16	TRBJ2-7	CASSLGPLGHSYEQYF	TGTGCCAGCAGCTTAGGCCCCTTGGGCCACTCCTACGAGCAGTACTTC